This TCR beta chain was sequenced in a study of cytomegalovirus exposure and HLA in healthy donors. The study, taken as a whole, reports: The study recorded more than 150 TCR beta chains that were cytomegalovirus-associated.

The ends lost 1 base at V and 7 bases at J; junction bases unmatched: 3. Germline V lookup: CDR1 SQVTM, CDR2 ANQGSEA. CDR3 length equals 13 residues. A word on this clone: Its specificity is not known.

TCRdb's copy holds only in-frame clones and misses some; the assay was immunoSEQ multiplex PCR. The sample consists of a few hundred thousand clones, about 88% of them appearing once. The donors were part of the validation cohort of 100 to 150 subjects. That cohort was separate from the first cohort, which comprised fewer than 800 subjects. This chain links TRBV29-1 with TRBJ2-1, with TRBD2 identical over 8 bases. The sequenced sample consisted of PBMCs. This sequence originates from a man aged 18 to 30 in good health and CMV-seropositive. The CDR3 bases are TGCAGCGTTGAAGGCGGGAGGAGTAATGAGCAGTTCTTC. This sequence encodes CSVEGGRSNEQFF.